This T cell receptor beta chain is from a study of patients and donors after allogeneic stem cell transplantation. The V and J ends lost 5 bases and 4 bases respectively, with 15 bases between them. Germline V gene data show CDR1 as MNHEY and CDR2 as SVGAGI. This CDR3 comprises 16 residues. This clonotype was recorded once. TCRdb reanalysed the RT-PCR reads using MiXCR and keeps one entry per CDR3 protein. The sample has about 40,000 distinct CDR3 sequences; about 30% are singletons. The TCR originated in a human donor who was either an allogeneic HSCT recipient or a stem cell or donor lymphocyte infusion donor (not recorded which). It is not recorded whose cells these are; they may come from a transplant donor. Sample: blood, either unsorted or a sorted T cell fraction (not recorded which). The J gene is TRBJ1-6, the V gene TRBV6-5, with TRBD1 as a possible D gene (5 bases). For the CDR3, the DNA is TGTGCCAGCAGTACTACTGGGGCACTGTATAATTCACCCCTCCACTTT. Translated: CASSTTGALYNSPLHF.